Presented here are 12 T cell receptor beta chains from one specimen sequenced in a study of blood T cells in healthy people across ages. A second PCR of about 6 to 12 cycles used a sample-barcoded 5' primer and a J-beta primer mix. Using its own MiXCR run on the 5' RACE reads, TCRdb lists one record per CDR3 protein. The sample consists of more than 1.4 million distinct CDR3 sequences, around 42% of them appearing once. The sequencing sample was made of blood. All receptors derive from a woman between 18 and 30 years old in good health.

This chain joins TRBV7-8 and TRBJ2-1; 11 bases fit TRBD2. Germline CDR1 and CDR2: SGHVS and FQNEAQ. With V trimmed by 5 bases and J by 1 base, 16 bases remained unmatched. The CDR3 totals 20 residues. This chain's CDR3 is CASSQRISGTSGQSYNEQFF. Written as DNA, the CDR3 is TGTGCCAGCAGCCAAAGAATATCCGGGACTAGCGGTCAATCCTACAATGAGCAGTTCTTC. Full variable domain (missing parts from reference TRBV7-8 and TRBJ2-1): GAGVSQSPRYKVAKRGQDVALRCDPISGHVSLFWYQQALGQGPEFLTYFQNEAQLDKSGLPSDRFFAERPEGSVSTLKIQRTQQEDSAVYLCASSQRISGTSGQSYNEQFFGPGTRLTVL.

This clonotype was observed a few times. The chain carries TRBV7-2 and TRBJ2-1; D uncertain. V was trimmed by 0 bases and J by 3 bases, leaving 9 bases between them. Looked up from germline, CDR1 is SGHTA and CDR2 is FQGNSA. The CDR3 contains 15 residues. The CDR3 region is CASSLAGMGYNEQFF. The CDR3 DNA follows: TGTGCCAGCAGCTTAGCGGGGATGGGCTACAATGAGCAGTTCTTC. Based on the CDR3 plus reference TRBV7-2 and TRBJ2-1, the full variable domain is GAGVSQSPSNKVTEKGKDVELRCDPISGHTALYWYRQSLGQGLEFLIYFQGNSAPDKSGLPSDRFSAERTGGSVSTLTIQRTQQEDSAVYLCASSLAGMGYNEQFFGPGTRLTVL.

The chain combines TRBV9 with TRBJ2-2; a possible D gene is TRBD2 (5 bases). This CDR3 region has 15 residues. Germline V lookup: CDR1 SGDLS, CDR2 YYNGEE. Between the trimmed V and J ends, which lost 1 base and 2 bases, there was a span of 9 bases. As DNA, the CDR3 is TGTGCCAGCAGCGTAAGCGGTTCTAACACCGGGGAGCTGTTTTTT. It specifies CASSVSGSNTGELFF.

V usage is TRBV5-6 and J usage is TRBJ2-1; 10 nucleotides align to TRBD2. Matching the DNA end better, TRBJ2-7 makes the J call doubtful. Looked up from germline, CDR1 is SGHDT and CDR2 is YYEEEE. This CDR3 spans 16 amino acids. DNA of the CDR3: TGTGCCAGCAGCCCCGTTACTAGCGGGGCTTACAATGAGCAGTACTTC. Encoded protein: CASSPVTSGAYNEQYF.

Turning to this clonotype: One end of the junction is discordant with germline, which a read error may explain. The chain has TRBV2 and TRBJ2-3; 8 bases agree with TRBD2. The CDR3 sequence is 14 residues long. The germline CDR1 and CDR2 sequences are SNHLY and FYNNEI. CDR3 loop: CAKGLAGSRDTQYF. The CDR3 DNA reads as TGTGCCAAGGGTTTAGCGGGAAGCAGAGATACGCAGTATTTT.

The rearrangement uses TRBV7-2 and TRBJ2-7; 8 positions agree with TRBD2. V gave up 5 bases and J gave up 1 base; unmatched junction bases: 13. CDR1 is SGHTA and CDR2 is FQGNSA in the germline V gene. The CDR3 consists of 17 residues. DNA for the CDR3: TGTGCCAGCAGCCTACGACTAGCGTCAAAAACTTCCTACGAGCAGTACTTC. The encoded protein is CASSLRLASKTSYEQYF.

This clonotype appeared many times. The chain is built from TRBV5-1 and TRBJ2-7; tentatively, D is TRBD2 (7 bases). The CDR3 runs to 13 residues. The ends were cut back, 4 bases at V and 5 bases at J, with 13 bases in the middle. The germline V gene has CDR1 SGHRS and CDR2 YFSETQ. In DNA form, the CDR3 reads TGCGCCAGCAGCAATGTAGGGGGGGACGAGCAGTACTTC. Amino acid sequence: CASSNVGGDEQYF.

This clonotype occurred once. CDR3 amino acids: CSVVPRPGQLPGAEAFF. As DNA, the CDR3 is TGCAGCGTTGTCCCAAGACCCGGACAGCTACCAGGAGCTGAAGCTTTCTTT. This chain uses TRBV29-1 with TRBJ1-1; D possibly corresponds to TRBD1 (6 bases). With 4 bases removed from V and 6 bases from J, the gap between germline ends came to 27 bases. The germline CDR1 and CDR2 sequences are SQVTM and ANQGSEA. There are 17 residues in the CDR3. The whole variable domain, filled in from reference TRBV29-1 and TRBJ1-1, reads SAVISQKPSRDICQRGTSLTIQCQVDSQVTMMFWYRQQPGQSLTLIATANQGSEATYESGFVIDKFPISRPNLTFSTLTVSNMSPEDSSIYLCSVVPRPGQLPGAEAFFGQGTRLTVV.

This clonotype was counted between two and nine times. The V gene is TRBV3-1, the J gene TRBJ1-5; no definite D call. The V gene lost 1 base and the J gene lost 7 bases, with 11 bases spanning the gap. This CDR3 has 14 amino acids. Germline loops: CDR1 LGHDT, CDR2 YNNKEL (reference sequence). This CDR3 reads CASSQARGRQPQHF. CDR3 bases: TGTGCCAGCAGCCAAGCTAGAGGTAGACAGCCCCAGCATTTT.

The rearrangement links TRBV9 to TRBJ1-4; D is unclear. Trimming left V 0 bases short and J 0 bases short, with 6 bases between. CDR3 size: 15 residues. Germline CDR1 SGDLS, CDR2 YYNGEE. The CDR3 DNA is TGTGCCAGCAGCGTAGGGGGTGCAACTAATGAAAAACTGTTTTTT. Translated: CASSVGGATNEKLFF.

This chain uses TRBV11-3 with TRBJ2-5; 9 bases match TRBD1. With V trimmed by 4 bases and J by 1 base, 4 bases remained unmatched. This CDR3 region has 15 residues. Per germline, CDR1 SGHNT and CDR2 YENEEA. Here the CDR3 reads CASSSGTGPQETQYF. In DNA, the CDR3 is TGTGCCAGCAGCTCCGGGACAGGGCCCCAAGAGACCCAGTACTTC.

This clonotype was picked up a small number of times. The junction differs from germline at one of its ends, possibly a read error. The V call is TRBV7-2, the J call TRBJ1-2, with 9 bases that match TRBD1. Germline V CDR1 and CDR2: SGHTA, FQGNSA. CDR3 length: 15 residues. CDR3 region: CASSFWTGDNYGCTF. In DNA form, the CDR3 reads TGTGCCAGCAGCTTTTGGACAGGGGATAACTATGGCTGCACCTTC.